This T cell receptor (beta chain) was recovered during a study of T cells in Graves' hyperthyroidism and ophthalmopathy. Study results and caveats: Using 13 V-J features, a model discriminated ophthalmopathy from stable hyperthyroidism.

Using RNA transcripts as the source, TCR beta CDR3 regions were amplified. HTBI primers drove first-round RT-PCR of the TCR CDR3. TCRdb fed the multiplex PCR reads into MiXCR, producing one record per CDR3 protein. The sample lists approximately 640,000 distinct CDR3 sequences; roughly 45% were seen once. Germline V gives CDR1 SGHTA, CDR2 FQGNSA. The CDR3 is 15 amino acids. Trimming took 8 bases from V and 2 from J, leaving 18 bases between them. This clonotype was seen ten or more times. The antigen is undetermined. V usage is TRBV7-2 and J usage is TRBJ2-5; a possible D gene is TRBD1 (6 bases). Sample: peripheral blood or thyroid tissue (not recorded which). The TCR comes from an adult man with Graves' disease, either hyperthyroidism or ophthalmopathy (not recorded which). CDR3 protein: CASSAPRTEQETQYF. For the CDR3, the DNA is TGTGCCAGCTCCGCCCCCCGGACAGAGCAAGAGACCCAGTACTTC.